The present T cell receptor (beta chain) was sequenced within a study of blood T cell repertoires in COVID-19 (dated by TCRdb to about 2020). Background for the entire study: Samples from collaborators originated in the United States, Italy and Spain and spanned both the acute and convalescent phases of COVID-19. The prospective study material was composed of cDNA or gDNA derived from T cells, B-cell-depleted T cells, or PBMCs. Subjects who had been exposed to COVID-19, were actively infected with it, or had recovered from it provided the deeply sampled blood TCRbeta repertoires that made up the dataset. The repertoires were made available in a free public database intended to serve as a resource for research on the immune response to SARS-CoV-2. Samples were obtained from the ongoing ImmuneRACE study (first 160 participants) and from over 1,000 subjects provided by 6 global collaborators. Sample metadata almost always included a de-identified subject ID, COVID-19 status, age in years and sex. Where available, HLA class I and class II types were obtained from metadata supplied by the sample provider rather than from assay-based typing. The full study reports these points: How much clinical and demographic metadata was included differed by source and by participant, and the metadata was provided uncurated.

Per the germline V gene, KGHDR is the CDR1 and SFDVKD is the CDR2. Inclusive of the bounding cysteine and phenylalanine, the CDR3 is 18 residues long. Only the CDR3 portion is preserved as DNA: 54 bases, with reading frame beginning at the first base. Germline trimming amounts to 2 bases on V and 7 bases on J, with 12 as the count of junction bases outside the gene matches. On this clone itself: Its recognized antigen is unknown. Per-nucleotide qualities are absent, and no much larger clonotype sits a single base away.

Another Seattle source contributed samples from volunteer blood donors who had recovered from COVID-19. Whole blood was collected in K2EDTA tubes by collaborating institutions according to the institutions' own protocols. For TCRbeta analysis, collaborators shipped samples as frozen whole blood, isolated PBMCs, or DNA extracted from either of those sample types. TCRbeta CDR3 regions were amplified from genomic DNA using the immunoSEQ Assay, a bias-controlled multiplex PCR. Turning to the authors' computational methods: The number of nucleated cells in each sample was estimated by amplification of reference gene primers within the assay. To quantify the absolute abundance of each unique TCRbeta CDR3 rearrangement, sequence reads were collapsed and filtered. For each sample, productive Simpson clonality was calculated as the square root of Simpson's diversity index over productive rearrangements. TCRdb limited this immuneACCESS table to in-frame rearrangements with V and J called. A share of clones is missing; checked studies link under half to unresolved V genes, and the rest is unexplained. V and J calls and clone size are as listed in that table; D and trimming were resolved from the DNA. This sample is represented by over 200,000 clones; around 90% of them were singletons. The ten largest clones take up about 6.3% of the sample.

Recombination linked TRBV24-1 to TRBJ2-3; TRBD1 lines up with 12 middle nucleotides. Material: peripheral blood. The sequence came from a man between 60 and 75 years old who had recovered from COVID-19. The nucleotide sequence is given as TGTGCCACCAGTGATTCAGCCGGGACAGGGGGCTGGGGATATACGCAGTATTTT. It codes for CATSDSAGTGGWGYTQYF.